The 23 T cell receptor beta chains reported below all come from one sample, sequenced in a study of control samples from healthy donors and cancer patients. Method: immunoSEQ multiplex PCR; TCRdb's copy keeps in-frame clones and lacks some. The table lists approximately 84,000 clones, 82% of them singletons. The sample taken for sequencing was blood. These receptor sequences come from a woman aged 55 to 70 in good health.

The chain couples TRBV19 to TRBJ1-1; maybe TRBD1 (5 bases). The CDR3 contains 14 residues. The V gene's germline CDR1 is LNHDA and CDR2 SQIVND (reference sequence). V shed 6 bases and J shed 1 base, with 12 bases lying between them. The CDR3 nucleotides are TGTGCCAGTAGCTCCAGGGTAGGGAACACTGAAGCTTTCTTT. It is translated as CASSSRVGNTEAFF.

This rearrangement joins TRBV7-9 to TRBJ2-3; 8 bases fit TRBD1. Trimming removed 1 base from V and 1 base from J; junction bases left unmatched: 7. CDR1 SEHNR and CDR2 FQNEAQ come from the germline V gene (reference sequence). This CDR3 contains 17 residues. The CDR3 sequence: CASSLGATGDRTDTQYF. The CDR3 DNA reads as TGTGCCAGCAGCTTAGGGGCGACAGGGGACCGCACAGATACGCAGTATTTT. Supplemented by reference TRBV7-9 and TRBJ2-3, the full variable domain reads DTGVSQNPRHKITKRGQNVTFRCDPISEHNRLYWYRQTLGQGPEFLTYFQNEAQLEKSRLLSDRFSAERPKGSFSTLEIQRTEQGDSAMYLCASSLGATGDRTDTQYFGPGTRLTVL.

The chain combines TRBV27 with TRBJ2-1; D unclear. This CDR3 is built from 11 residues. In germline, CDR1 is MNHEY, CDR2 SMNVEV (reference sequence). Trimming removed 5 bases from V and 4 bases from J, with 3 bases in between. DNA for the CDR3: TGTGCCAGCAGTGGATACAATGAGCAGTTCTTC. This gives the protein CASSGYNEQFF.

This sequence joins TRBV19 and TRBJ2-5; D is unclear. Germline assignment: CDR1 LNHDA and CDR2 SQIVND (reference sequence). The CDR3 is made up of 14 amino acids. V dropped 5 bases and J dropped 9 bases, with 19 bases sitting between them. The CDR3 nucleotides read TGTGCCAGTAGTCTTCAGACCCCTCCCGGGTCCCAGTACTTC. It yields the protein CASSLQTPPGSQYF.

The V call is TRBV28, the J call TRBJ1-3, with 7 nucleotides matching TRBD1. After removal of 5 bases from V and 0 bases from J, the junction contained 4 bases not matched to a gene. The CDR3 is 15 amino acids. Germline V gives CDR1 MDHEN, CDR2 SYDVKM. In DNA, the CDR3 is TGTGCCAGCAGTCCGACAGGGATCTCTGGAAACACCATATATTTT. This codes for CASSPTGISGNTIYF.

The genes are TRBV3-1 (or the pseudogene TRBV3-2) and TRBJ2-4; D is ambiguous. Germline CDR1 is LGHDT and CDR2 is YNNKEL (reference sequence). V was trimmed by 1 base and J by 12 bases, leaving 13 bases between them. CDR3 length equals 13 residues. The CDR3 loop reads CASSQVSGVGQYF. In DNA, the CDR3 is TGTGCCAGCAGCCAAGTTTCTGGGGTCGGTCAGTACTTC.

This chain connects TRBV5-1 to TRBJ1-4; 7 bases map to TRBD1. The CDR3 sequence is 20 residues long. Germline V CDR1 and CDR2: SGHRS, YFSETQ. V dropped 3 bases and J dropped 8; count of bases not matched to a gene: 25. The CDR3 region has the DNA TGCGCCAGCAGCTCATCCATGACAGGGAAGGATATCACCAGAGCCGAAAAACTGTTTTTT. It translates to CASSSSMTGKDITRAEKLFF.

The V and J genes are TRBV3-1 (or the pseudogene TRBV3-2) and TRBJ1-3; 9 positions match TRBD1. The CDR3 totals 13 residues. V lost 8 bases and J lost 5; bases outside the gene matches: 4. Germline values: CDR1 LGHDT, CDR2 YNNKEL (reference sequence). The DNA for the CDR3 is TGTGCCAGCGGGGACAGGGTCAGAAACACCATATATTTT. Translating gives CASGDRVRNTIYF.

The rearrangement links TRBV5-1 to TRBJ2-3; D tentatively fits TRBD1 or TRBD2 (5 bases each). Germline loops: CDR1 SGHRS, CDR2 YFSETQ. The CDR3 length is 14 residues. The V end lost 5 bases, the J end lost 2 bases, and 12 bases lay between the germline ends. The CDR3 DNA reads TGCGCCAGCAGGGAGAGCGGACACACAGATACGCAGTATTTT. Its translation is CASRESGHTDTQYF.

The J gene is TRBJ2-3, the V gene TRBV28, with D tentatively TRBD1 (6 bases). The V end was cut by 2 bases, the J end by 4 bases, with 13 bases between. Germline values: CDR1 MDHEN, CDR2 SYDVKM. The CDR3 covers 15 residues. The CDR3 sequence is CASSLNTGSADTQYF. The CDR3 DNA follows: TGTGCCAGCAGTTTAAATACAGGGAGCGCAGATACGCAGTATTTT.

The table lists this clone with a few counts. This chain links TRBV5-1 with TRBJ1-4, with 10 bases identical to TRBD1. In germline, CDR1 is SGHRS, CDR2 YFSETQ. The CDR3 has 18 residues. Trimming removed 1 base from V and 8 bases from J; junction bases left unmatched: 14. The CDR3 is CASSLSAALGTGAEKLFF. The CDR3 nucleotides are TGCGCCAGCAGCTTGTCGGCGGCATTGGGGACAGGGGCCGAAAAACTGTTTTTT.

The table lists this clone with a count of one. V gene TRBV7-9 combines with J gene TRBJ2-5; D not resolved. This CDR3 has 13 residues. With 2 bases removed from V and 6 bases from J, the gap between germline ends came to 10 bases. Germline values: CDR1 SEHNR, CDR2 FQNEAQ (reference sequence). CDR3 loop: CASSLPQLKTQYF. Written as DNA, the CDR3 is TGTGCCAGCAGCTTACCCCAGTTAAAGACCCAGTACTTC.

This clone was seen a few times. The J gene is TRBJ1-5, the V gene TRBV5-1; 7 bases fit TRBD1. Germline V lookup: CDR1 SGHRS, CDR2 YFSETQ. Trimming removed 2 bases from V and 4 bases from J; junction bases left unmatched: 6. The CDR3 is 15 residues long. The CDR3 here is CASSFGGGENQPQHF. The CDR3 nucleotides are TGCGCCAGCAGCTTCGGAGGGGGCGAAAATCAGCCCCAGCATTTT. Using reference TRBV5-1 and TRBJ1-5 for the parts outside the CDR3, the full variable domain is KAGVTQTPRYLIKTRGQQVTLSCSPISGHRSVSWYQQTPGQGLQFLFEYFSETQRNKGNFPGRFSGRQFSNSRSEMNVSTLELGDSALYLCASSFGGGENQPQHFGDGTRLSIL.

The chain uses TRBV2 and TRBJ1-3; tentatively, D is TRBD1 (5 bases). The CDR3 has 16 residues. CDR1 is SNHLY, CDR2 FYNNEI, per germline. Trimming removed 5 bases at V and 0 bases at J, with 14 bases between. CDR3 in amino acids: CASSWGRQGSGNTIYF. The CDR3 nucleotides are TGTGCCAGCAGTTGGGGTCGGCAGGGCTCTGGAAACACCATATATTTT.

The V call is TRBV2, the J call TRBJ2-7; D is undetermined. V gave up 2 bases and J gave up 5 bases, with 13 bases separating them. From germline, CDR1 is SNHLY and CDR2 FYNNEI. This CDR3 has 14 amino acids. As DNA, the CDR3 is TGTGCCAGCAGTGAATTAGGAAAGACTCACGAGCAGTACTTC. This codes for CASSELGKTHEQYF. Complete variable domain (other parts from reference TRBV2 and TRBJ2-7): EPEVTQTPSHQVTQMGQEVILRCVPISNHLYFYWYRQILGQKVEFLVSFYNNEISEKSEIFDDQFSVERPDGSNFTLKIRSTKLEDSAMYFCASSELGKTHEQYFGPGTRLTVT.

The rearrangement links TRBV18 to TRBJ1-1; TRBD1 aligns across 10 bases. J lost 4 bases, V lost 3 bases, and 8 bases had no gene match. Germline CDR1 reads KGHSH; CDR2 reads LQKENI. There are 16 residues in the CDR3. DNA for the CDR3: TGTGCCAGCTCACCGGACAGGGGGGCCATCGTCACTGAAGCTTTCTTT. This translates into CASSPDRGAIVTEAFF.

The V call is TRBV7-9, the J call TRBJ2-1; 8 nucleotides agree with TRBD2. The CDR3 covers 16 residues. Germline V CDR1 and CDR2: SEHNR, FQNEAQ (reference sequence). V lost 7 bases, J lost 8 bases, and 16 bases stayed unmatched. CDR3 nucleotides: TGTGCCAGCATCAGCACAGGAGCGGGGGCCGGGGATGAGCAGTTCTTC. It yields the protein CASISTGAGAGDEQFF.

J is TRBJ2-7 and V is TRBV28; 11 nucleotides align to TRBD1. Per the germline V gene, CDR1 is MDHEN and CDR2 is SYDVKM. V lost 6 bases, J lost 7 bases, and 8 bases stayed unmatched. The CDR3 sequence is 14 residues long. CDR3 residues: CASSLRTGGREQYF. The CDR3 DNA reads TGTGCCAGCAGCCTTCGGACAGGGGGCCGTGAGCAGTACTTC.

The J gene is TRBJ1-1, the V gene TRBV6-5, with D unresolved. Germline CDR1 reads MNHEY; CDR2 reads SVGAGI. V was clipped by 2 bases and J by 8 bases, with 9 bases between them. This CDR3 comprises 12 residues. CDR3 in DNA: TGTGCCAGCAGTTACAGAGGAGGGGAAGCTTTCTTT. As protein: CASSYRGGEAFF.

About this clone itself: A junction boundary mismatches the germline segment, possibly from a read error. The chain is built from TRBV5-1 and TRBJ1-5; D is possibly TRBD1 (5 bases). The CDR3 loop spans 17 amino acids. The V gene's germline CDR1 is SGHRS and CDR2 YFSETQ. CDR3 region: CARRPGGVAYGNQPQHF. Written as DNA, the CDR3 is TGCGCCCGCAGACCGGGGGGGGTTGCTTACGGCAATCAGCCCCAGCATTTT.

The chain combines TRBV7-6 with TRBJ2-5, with TRBD2 as a possible D gene (5 bases). The V and J ends lost 5 bases and 2 bases respectively, with 15 bases between them. Germline CDR1 SGHVS, CDR2 FNYEAQ. The CDR3 runs 15 residues. The CDR3 region has the DNA TGTGCCAGCAGCGAGCGGAATATTCGGCAAGAGACCCAGTACTTC. Translating it yields CASSERNIRQETQYF.

This chain connects TRBV6-5 to TRBJ2-7, with 8 bases fitting TRBD1. CDR1 is MNHEY, CDR2 SVGAGI, per germline. Trimming took 2 bases from V and 6 from J; bases not matched to a gene: 3. The CDR3 is 13 amino acids. CDR3 residues: CASSYTTGAEQYF. In nucleotides, the CDR3 is TGTGCCAGCAGTTACACGACAGGGGCCGAGCAGTACTTC.

The CDR3, as DNA: TGTGCCAGCAAACTAAGCCTTCAGCGGCAAGAGACCCAGTACTTC. Encoded protein: CASKLSLQRQETQYF. This sequence joins TRBV3-1 (or the pseudogene TRBV3-2) and TRBJ2-5; TRBD2 might be the D (5 bases). The CDR3 is 15 residues long. Per germline, CDR1 LGHDT and CDR2 YNNKEL (reference sequence). Trimming pared 7 bases from V and 2 bases from J, leaving 17 bases between.